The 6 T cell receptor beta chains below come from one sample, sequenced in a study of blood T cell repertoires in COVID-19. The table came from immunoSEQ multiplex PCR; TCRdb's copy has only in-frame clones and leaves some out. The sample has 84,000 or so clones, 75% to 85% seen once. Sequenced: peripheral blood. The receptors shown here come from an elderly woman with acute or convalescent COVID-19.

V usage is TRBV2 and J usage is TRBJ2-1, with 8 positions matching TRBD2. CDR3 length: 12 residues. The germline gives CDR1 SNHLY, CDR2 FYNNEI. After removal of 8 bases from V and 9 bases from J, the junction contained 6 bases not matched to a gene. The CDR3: CASRGSGSEQFF. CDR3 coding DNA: TGTGCCAGCCGGGGGAGCGGGAGTGAGCAGTTCTTC.

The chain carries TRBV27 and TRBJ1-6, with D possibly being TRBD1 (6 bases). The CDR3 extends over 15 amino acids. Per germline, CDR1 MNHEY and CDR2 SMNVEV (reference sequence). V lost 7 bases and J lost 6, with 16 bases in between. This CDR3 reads CASTVGGSSNSPLHF. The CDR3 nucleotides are TGTGCCAGCACCGTTGGGGGCAGTTCTAATTCACCCCTCCACTTT.

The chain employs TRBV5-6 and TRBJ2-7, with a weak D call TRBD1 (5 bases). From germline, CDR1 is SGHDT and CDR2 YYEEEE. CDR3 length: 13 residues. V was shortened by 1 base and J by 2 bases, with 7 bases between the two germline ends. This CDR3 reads CASSLWTTYEQYF. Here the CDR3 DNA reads TGTGCCAGCAGCTTGTGGACAACCTACGAGCAGTACTTC.

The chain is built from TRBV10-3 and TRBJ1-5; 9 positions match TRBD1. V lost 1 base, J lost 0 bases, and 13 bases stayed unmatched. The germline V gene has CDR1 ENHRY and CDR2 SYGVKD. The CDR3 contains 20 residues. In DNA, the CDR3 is TGTGCCATCAGTGAGTTATCCCGGACAGGGGACCCATATAGCAATCAGCCCCAGCATTTT. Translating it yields CAISELSRTGDPYSNQPQHF.

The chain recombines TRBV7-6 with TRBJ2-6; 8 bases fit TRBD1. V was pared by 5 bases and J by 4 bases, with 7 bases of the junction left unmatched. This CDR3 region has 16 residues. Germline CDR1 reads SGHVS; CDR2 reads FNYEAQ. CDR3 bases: TGTGCCAGCAGCCCGGGACAGGTGGGCGGGGCCAACGTCCTGACTTTC. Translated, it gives CASSPGQVGGANVLTF.

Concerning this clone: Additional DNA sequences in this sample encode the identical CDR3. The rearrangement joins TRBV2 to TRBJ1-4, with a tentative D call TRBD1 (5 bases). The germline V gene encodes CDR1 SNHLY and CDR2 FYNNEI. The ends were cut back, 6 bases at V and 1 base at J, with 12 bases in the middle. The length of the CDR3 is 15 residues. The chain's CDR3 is CASSEIRGTNEKLFF. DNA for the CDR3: TGTGCCAGCAGCGAAATAAGGGGAACTAATGAAAAACTGTTTTTT.